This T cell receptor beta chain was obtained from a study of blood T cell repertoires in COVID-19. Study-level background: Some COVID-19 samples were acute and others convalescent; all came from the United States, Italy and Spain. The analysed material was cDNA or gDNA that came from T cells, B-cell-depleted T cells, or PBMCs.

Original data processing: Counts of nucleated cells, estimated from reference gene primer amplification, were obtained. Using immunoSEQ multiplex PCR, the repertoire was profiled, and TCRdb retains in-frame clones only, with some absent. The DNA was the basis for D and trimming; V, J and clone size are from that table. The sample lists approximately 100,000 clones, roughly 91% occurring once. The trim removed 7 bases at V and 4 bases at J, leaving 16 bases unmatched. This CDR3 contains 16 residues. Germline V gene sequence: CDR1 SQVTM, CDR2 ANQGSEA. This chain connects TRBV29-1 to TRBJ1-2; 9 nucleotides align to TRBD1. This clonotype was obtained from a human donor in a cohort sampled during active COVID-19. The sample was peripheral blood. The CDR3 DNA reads TGCAGCGCAAAGAAAATACCCGACAGGGGGGTCTATGGCTACACCTTC. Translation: CSAKKIPDRGVYGYTF.